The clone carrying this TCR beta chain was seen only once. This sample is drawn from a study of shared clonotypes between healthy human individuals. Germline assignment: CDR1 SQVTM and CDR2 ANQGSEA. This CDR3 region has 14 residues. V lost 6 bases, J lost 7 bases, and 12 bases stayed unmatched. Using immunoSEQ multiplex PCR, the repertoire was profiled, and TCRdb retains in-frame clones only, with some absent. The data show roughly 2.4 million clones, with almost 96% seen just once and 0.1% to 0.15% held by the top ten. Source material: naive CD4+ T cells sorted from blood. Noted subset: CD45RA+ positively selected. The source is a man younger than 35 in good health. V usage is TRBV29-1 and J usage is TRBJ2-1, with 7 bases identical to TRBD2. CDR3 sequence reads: CSVRLALGGNEQFF. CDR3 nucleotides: TGCAGCGTCCGACTAGCCCTGGGGGGGAATGAGCAGTTCTTC.